A single sample is the source of the 6 T cell receptor beta chains below, sequenced in a study of CD8 T cells in Susac syndrome. The RNA, about 0.5 to 1 ug, was put through reverse transcription using random hexamers. TCRdb used MiXCR to reprocess the immunoSEQ multiplex PCR reads, holding one entry per CDR3 protein. The data contain 210,000 or so distinct CDR3 sequences, about 94% of them singletons. Sequencing input: CD4+ T cells from PBMCs. Receptors originate from a human donor with Susac syndrome.

The V gene is TRBV5-6, the J gene TRBJ2-1; D remains unclear. Trimming took 1 base from V and 10 from J, leaving 12 bases between them. CDR3 size: 13 residues. CDR1 and CDR2 (germline): SGHDT, YYEEEE. The CDR3 is CASSLKGIGEQFF. The CDR3 coding sequence is TGTGCCAGCAGCTTGAAAGGGATCGGGGAGCAGTTCTTC.

CDR3 protein: CASSLVRDRGETQYF. The DNA of the CDR3 is TGTGCCAGCAGCTTAGTGCGGGACAGGGGAGAGACCCAGTACTTC. This chain uses TRBV7-9 with TRBJ2-5, with TRBD1 matching 10 bases. The CDR3 has 15 amino acids. Trimming cost V 1 base and J 4 bases; bases outside gene matches: 3. Germline V gives CDR1 SEHNR, CDR2 FQNEAQ (reference sequence).

This clonotype was picked up one time. The V call is TRBV5-4, the J call TRBJ2-7, with 12 nucleotides matching TRBD2. The CDR3 has 17 amino acids. Germline values: CDR1 SGHNT, CDR2 YYREEE (reference sequence). Trimming took 4 bases from V and 1 from J; bases not matched to a gene: 9. The CDR3 region is CASSPMTSGGFSYEQYF. For the CDR3, the DNA is TGTGCCAGCAGCCCCATGACTAGCGGGGGATTTTCCTACGAGCAGTACTTC.

The chain links TRBV4-3 to TRBJ1-3, with 7 nucleotides matching TRBD1. This CDR3 contains 16 residues. V gave up 2 bases and J gave up 0 bases; unmatched junction bases: 4. In germline, CDR1 is LGHNA, CDR2 YSLEER. The CDR3 is CASSQSTGSSGNTIYF. CDR3 nucleotide sequence: TGCGCCAGCAGCCAATCGACAGGGAGCTCTGGAAACACCATATATTTT.

The chain is built from TRBV5-6 and TRBJ2-3; D might be TRBD2 (6 bases). Germline V gives CDR1 SGHDT, CDR2 YYEEEE. The CDR3 runs to 13 residues. The V and J ends lost 0 bases and 6 bases respectively, with 8 bases between them. The CDR3 DNA reads TGTGCCAGCAGCTTGGGGGGGGATGATACGCAGTATTTT. This sequence encodes CASSLGGDDTQYF.

The chain couples TRBV20-1 to TRBJ1-3; tentative D call: TRBD1 (6 bases). The CDR3 runs to 17 residues. Trimming removed 1 base from V and 2 bases from J, with 18 bases in between. Per the germline V gene, CDR1 is DFQATT and CDR2 is SNEGSKA (reference sequence). Here the CDR3 DNA reads TGCAGTGCTAGAGGGGGGGCCGATAGTAGGACTGGAAACACCATATATTTT. This sequence encodes CSARGGADSRTGNTIYF.